This entry is about one T cell receptor beta chain. Unique molecular identifiers were used in preparing the TCRbeta library. TCRdb used MiXCR to reprocess the PCR reads, holding one entry per CDR3 protein. This sample carries approximately 210,000 distinct CDR3 sequences, roughly 15% of them seen once, and the ten largest clones take roughly an eighth. The data stem from a study of T-cell reconstitution after alpha-beta-depleted transplantation in children. The ends were cut back, 6 bases at V and 0 bases at J, with 17 bases in the middle. Looked up from germline, CDR1 is SGHRS and CDR2 is YFSETQ. CDR3 length: 16 residues.

The TCR originated in a human donor who donated a stem cell graft to a child with acute lymphoblastic leukemia. The sample consisted of PBMCs from the stem cell graft donor, taken from the stem cell graft. This chain joins TRBV5-1 and TRBJ2-3, with a tentative D call TRBD2 (6 bases). The CDR3 spells CASTLGVAASTDTQYF. The CDR3 DNA reads as TGCGCCAGCACCCTTGGGGTAGCGGCTAGCACAGATACGCAGTATTTT.